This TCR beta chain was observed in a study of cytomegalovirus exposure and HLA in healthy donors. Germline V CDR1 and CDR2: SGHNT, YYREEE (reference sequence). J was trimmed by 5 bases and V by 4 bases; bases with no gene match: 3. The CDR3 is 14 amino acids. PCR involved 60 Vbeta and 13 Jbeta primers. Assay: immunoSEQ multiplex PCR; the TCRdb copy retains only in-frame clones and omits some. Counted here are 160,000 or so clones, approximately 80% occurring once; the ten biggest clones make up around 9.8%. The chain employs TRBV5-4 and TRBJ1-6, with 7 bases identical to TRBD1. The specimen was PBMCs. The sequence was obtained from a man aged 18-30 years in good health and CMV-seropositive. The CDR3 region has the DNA TGTGCCAGCAGCCGGGACAGTAATAATTCACCCCTCCACTTT. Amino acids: CASSRDSNNSPLHF. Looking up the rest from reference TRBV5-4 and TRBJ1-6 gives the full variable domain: ETGVTQSPTHLIKTRGQQVTLRCSSQSGHNTVSWYQQALGQGPQFIFQYYREEENGRGNFPPRFSGLQFPNYSSELNVNALELDDSALYLCASSRDSNNSPLHFGNGTRLTVT.